The entry that follows covers one TCR beta chain sequence. The antigen remains undetermined. Germline CDR1 and CDR2: MGHDK and SYGVNS. V was shortened by 5 bases and J by 1 base, with 14 bases between the two germline ends. This CDR3 is built from 15 residues. PCR employed 60 Vbeta and 13 Jbeta primers. In the source study's methods: There were about 80 million unique TCR beta chains by a later count, and 10 million to 12 million of them were shared. Measured with immunoSEQ multiplex PCR; TCRdb has only the in-frame clones, and not every one. The D gene and trimming were derived from the DNA, and the V and J assignments and clone size from that table. Found here are over 100,000 clones, approximately 80% of them singletons; the top ten hold roughly 0.87%. These data are taken from a study of cytomegalovirus exposure and HLA in healthy donors. Study-wide results and limits: Donors were assumed by presence/absence analyses to have roughly uniform sequencing depth.

This TCR was sampled from a woman between 25 and 40 years old in good health and CMV-seronegative. The sequencing sample was made of PBMCs. The chain carries TRBV25-1 and TRBJ1-1; perhaps TRBD1 as D (5 bases). The CDR3 region is CASSIQGLRNTEAFF. The CDR3 nucleotides read TGTGCCAGCAGTATTCAGGGACTCCGGAACACTGAAGCTTTCTTT.